This TCR beta chain was captured by sequencing in a study of T cells in narcolepsy. Overall study: Healthy controls were enrolled alongside patients with narcolepsy type 1 or type 2.

Worth noting for this clone: Its antigen is not identified.

General study findings and limits: Same-patient CSF and blood CD4+ T cell clonotypes included HCRT-specific and TRIB2-specific autoreactive ones. Reportedly, autoreactive clonotypes were serially detected in patients' blood but not controls'. Some memory CD4+ repertoires had no autoreactive clone sequences.

Produced via immunoSEQ multiplex PCR; TCRdb's table is partial and in-frame only. The sample lists some 30,000 clones; around 86% were seen once. Trimming cost V 7 bases and J 1 base; bases outside gene matches: 7. This CDR3 region has 16 residues. Germline assignment: CDR1 LNHDA and CDR2 SQIVND (reference sequence). The sequencing sample was made of CD45RA- memory CD4+ T cells from PBMCs. The receptor's source is a human donor with narcolepsy. This chain uses TRBV19 with TRBJ1-1; 12 nucleotides match TRBD1. The CDR3 DNA follows: TGTGCCAGTACCCCCCGGGACAGGGGGCGGAACACTGAAGCTTTCTTT. It is translated as CASTPRDRGRNTEAFF.